One sample yielded the 32 T cell receptor beta chains listed below, sequenced in a study of cytomegalovirus exposure and HLA in healthy donors. PCR employed 60 Vbeta and 13 Jbeta primers. Clones were read by immunoSEQ multiplex PCR, and TCRdb kept only the in-frame ones, dropping some. The profile shows tens of thousands of clones, 60% to 80% of them singletons. Sequenced: PBMCs. The receptors were gathered from a woman between 40 and 50 years old in good health and CMV-seronegative.

The V and J genes are TRBV4-3 and TRBJ2-1; tentatively, D is TRBD2 (6 bases). Trimming removed 0 bases from V and 8 bases from J, with 8 bases in between. Germline V gives CDR1 LGHNA, CDR2 YSLEER. The CDR3 is 13 amino acids. The CDR3 region has the DNA TGCGCCAGCAGCCAAGAAGGAGGGGATGAGCAGTTCTTC. Amino acids: CASSQEGGDEQFF.

CDR3 nucleotides: TGTGCCACGAGACAGATTAATAGCAATCAGCCCCAGCATTTT. As protein: CATRQINSNQPQHF. V is TRBV19 and J is TRBJ1-5, with D possibly TRBD1 on 5 matching bases. The CDR3 extends over 14 amino acids. The V gene's germline CDR1 is LNHDA and CDR2 SQIVND (reference sequence). V dropped 10 bases and J dropped 0 bases, with 13 bases sitting between them.

The chain employs TRBV19 and TRBJ1-5, with TRBD1 matching 8 bases. The germline V gene has CDR1 LNHDA and CDR2 SQIVND (reference sequence). The CDR3 consists of 15 residues. Germline trimming cut 7 bases from V and 2 bases from J; bases unmatched to any gene: 7. The CDR3 region is CASIAGGRGNQPQHF. For the CDR3, the DNA is TGTGCCAGTATCGCAGGGGGCCGAGGCAATCAGCCCCAGCATTTT.

The chain employs TRBV4-1 and TRBJ2-3; maybe TRBD1 (5 bases). This CDR3 has 16 amino acids. Deletions cut 1 base from V and 0 bases from J, with 11 bases between. In germline, CDR1 is MGHRA, CDR2 YSYEKL. The CDR3: CASSQVSRVSTDTQYF. CDR3 DNA: TGCGCCAGCAGCCAAGTATCCAGGGTGAGCACAGATACGCAGTATTTT.

The rearrangement uses TRBV7-2 and TRBJ2-2, with D tentatively TRBD1 (5 bases). From germline, CDR1 is SGHTA and CDR2 FQGNSA. V shed 3 bases and J shed 1 base, with 12 bases lying between them. The CDR3 covers 16 residues. The chain's CDR3 is CASSFGKGMNTGELFF. CDR3 bases: TGTGCCAGCAGCTTTGGGAAGGGGATGAACACCGGGGAGCTGTTTTTT.

The genes are TRBV6-6 and TRBJ1-4, with unresolved D. The CDR3 has 15 amino acids. CDR1 is MNHNY, CDR2 SVGAGI, per germline (reference sequence). The V end was cut by 8 bases, the J end by 0 bases, with 13 bases between. In nucleotides, the CDR3 is TGTGCCAGCGGGTACGACGGAGCAACTAATGAAAAACTGTTTTTT. Its translation is CASGYDGATNEKLFF.

There are a few counts of this clone. This rearrangement joins TRBV25-1 to TRBJ2-7, with D perhaps matching TRBD1 (6 bases). The CDR3 is 12 residues long. Trimming took off 2 bases at V and 4 bases at J, with 6 bases between the two ends. Germline V gene lookup returns CDR1 MGHDK and CDR2 SYGVNS. CDR3 nucleotides: TGTGCCAGCAGTGAACAGGGGTACGAGCAGTACTTC. The encoded protein is CASSEQGYEQYF.

The chain employs TRBV30 and TRBJ2-3; tentative D call: TRBD1 (6 bases). V was pared by 5 bases and J by 2 bases, with 14 bases between. Germline CDR1 reads GTSNPN; CDR2 reads SVGIG (reference sequence). This CDR3 is built from 14 residues. CDR3 sequence (DNA): TGTGCCTGGGCCCGACAGGAGTACACAGATACGCAGTATTTT. Encoded protein: CAWARQEYTDTQYF.

This clone was detected only a few times. The chain combines TRBV19 with TRBJ2-6; TRBD1 matches 7 bases. CDR3 size: 17 residues. Trimming at V came to 3 bases and at J to 0 bases, leaving 5 bases not matched to a gene. Germline CDR1 LNHDA, CDR2 SQIVND (reference sequence). DNA for the CDR3: TGTGCCAGTAGTATCGAACAGGGGCTCTCTGGGGCCAACGTCCTGACTTTC. This gives the protein CASSIEQGLSGANVLTF.

The chain couples TRBV7-2 to TRBJ1-3; the match to TRBD1 covers 9 bases. In germline, CDR1 is SGHTA, CDR2 FQGNSA. Trimming removed 3 bases from V and 1 base from J; junction bases left unmatched: 4. The CDR3 spans 16 residues. DNA for the CDR3: TGTGCCAGCAGCTTCGGACAGGGGAGGTCTGGAAACACCATATATTTT. It is translated as CASSFGQGRSGNTIYF.

As to this clone: An end of the junction does not agree with germline; a read error may underlie this. The rearrangement joins TRBV7-2 to TRBJ1-3; 7 bases fit TRBD1. The CDR3 spans 16 residues. Germline V gene sequence: CDR1 SGHTA, CDR2 FQGNSA. DNA for the CDR3: TGTGCCAGCAGCTTAGCAGGGGGCGCATTTGGAGACACCATATATTTT. Protein: CASSLAGGAFGDTIYF.

Points on this clone: The sample holds other DNA sequences that translate to the same CDR3. V and J are TRBV2 and TRBJ1-2; the match to TRBD1 covers 8 bases. CDR3 size: 13 residues. V lost 6 bases, J lost 5 bases, and 5 bases stayed unmatched. CDR1 is SNHLY and CDR2 is FYNNEI in the germline V gene. The CDR3 spells CASSGQGQYGYTF. DNA of the CDR3: TGTGCCAGCAGCGGACAGGGACAGTATGGCTACACCTTC.

The rearrangement joins TRBV19 to TRBJ1-2; TRBD1 aligns across 7 bases. The germline V gene has CDR1 LNHDA and CDR2 SQIVND (reference sequence). Trimming removed 7 bases from V and 9 bases from J; junction bases left unmatched: 11. This CDR3 contains 13 residues. The CDR3 DNA follows: TGTGCCAGTACTTCTGACAGGGAAGGTCGCTACACCTTC. It yields the protein CASTSDREGRYTF.

This clone is a singleton in its sample. This rearrangement joins TRBV25-1 to TRBJ2-2; the match to TRBD2 covers 12 bases. This CDR3 comprises 16 residues. The V and J ends lost 2 bases and 5 bases, in that order; junction bases with no gene match: 3. Germline CDR1 MGHDK, CDR2 SYGVNS. The CDR3 sequence: CASSEVGLAGTGELFF. The DNA for the CDR3 is TGTGCCAGCAGTGAAGTAGGACTAGCGGGGACCGGGGAGCTGTTTTTT.

This clone was recorded only once. CDR3 DNA sequence: TGTGCCAGTAGTACGAAACGACAGGGTCATCAGCCCCAGCATTTT. It codes for CASSTKRQGHQPQHF. The V gene is TRBV19, the J gene TRBJ1-5; 7 nucleotides agree with TRBD1. V shed 4 bases, J shed 5 bases, and the junction held 8 bases outside the gene matches. The CDR3 runs to 15 residues. Germline-derived CDR1 and CDR2 are LNHDA and SQIVND (reference sequence).

V and J are TRBV6-5 and TRBJ2-7; D ambiguous. Trimming shortened V by 4 bases and J by 4 bases, and 5 bases separated the two germline ends. The CDR3 runs to 11 residues. Germline CDR1 MNHEY, CDR2 SVGAGI. CDR3 sequence: CASSSTYEQYF. The CDR3 coding sequence is TGTGCCAGCAGTTCCACTTACGAGCAGTACTTC.

The V call is TRBV10-1, the J call TRBJ1-5, with TRBD1 matching 7 bases. Losses at the gene ends were 7 bases for V and 6 bases for J; bases not matched to a gene: 15. The CDR3 is made up of 16 amino acids. Germline CDR1 and CDR2: WNHNN and SYGVQD (reference sequence). The CDR3 sequence: CASTPRTGPLGQPQHF. The CDR3 nucleotides are TGCGCCAGCACTCCTAGGACAGGCCCTCTCGGTCAGCCCCAGCATTTT.

V gene TRBV2 combines with J gene TRBJ2-1; a possible D gene is TRBD1 (6 bases). Germline loops: CDR1 SNHLY, CDR2 FYNNEI. V was shortened by 7 bases and J by 5 bases, with 12 bases between the two germline ends. The CDR3 totals 13 residues. The CDR3 bases are TGTGCCAGCAACTCGGACAGTCACAATGAGCAGTTCTTC. It yields the protein CASNSDSHNEQFF.

This clone was recorded a few times. This sequence joins TRBV7-2 and TRBJ2-1; maybe TRBD2 (6 bases). The CDR3 runs to 15 residues. Trimming stripped 2 bases from V and 7 bases from J, with 15 bases between. CDR1 and CDR2 from the germline V gene are SGHTA and FQGNSA. The CDR3 DNA reads TGTGCCAGCAGCTTACCGGCGGGGATCGGTAATGAGCAGTTCTTC. This sequence encodes CASSLPAGIGNEQFF.

CDR3 in DNA: TGTGCCAGCAGCCGACGGACTAGAGTAGAGACCCAGTACTTC. Encoded protein: CASSRRTRVETQYF. This chain links TRBV7-2 with TRBJ2-5; 7 nucleotides agree with TRBD2. The CDR3 has 14 amino acids. The germline V gene has CDR1 SGHTA and CDR2 FQGNSA. The V gene end was trimmed by 5 bases and the J gene end by 4 bases; junction bases not matched to a gene: 7.

This clone appeared a few times. The genes are TRBV5-6 and TRBJ1-5; the match to TRBD1 covers 7 bases. There are 16 residues in the CDR3. V lost 4 bases to trimming and J lost 0 bases; unmatched junction nucleotides: 7. Germline CDR1 reads SGHDT; CDR2 reads YYEEEE. The DNA for the CDR3 is TGTGCCAGCAGCCCACACCGGGACAGTAGCAATCAGCCCCAGCATTTT. Protein: CASSPHRDSSNQPQHF.

The chain joins TRBV18 to TRBJ2-7; TRBD1 matches at 7 bases. Germline V gives CDR1 KGHSH, CDR2 LQKENI. The V segment lost 3 bases and the J segment 5 bases; nucleotides outside the gene matches: 7. This CDR3 region has 14 residues. CDR3 DNA: TGTGCCAGCTCACCTTTGACAGGGAAGGACGAGCAGTACTTC. It codes for CASSPLTGKDEQYF.

This clone was detected only a few times. The genes are TRBV5-1 and TRBJ2-1; perhaps TRBD2 as D (6 bases). Between the trimmed V and J ends, which lost 4 bases and 4 bases, there was a span of 9 bases. Per the germline V gene, CDR1 is SGHRS and CDR2 is YFSETQ. This CDR3 comprises 13 residues. CDR3 sequence: CASSIGTYNEQFF. As DNA, the CDR3 is TGCGCCAGCAGCATCGGGACTTACAATGAGCAGTTCTTC.

This chain links TRBV7-2 with TRBJ2-7, with 10 bases aligning to TRBD2. Germline values: CDR1 SGHTA, CDR2 FQGNSA. This CDR3 has 14 amino acids. V gave up 5 bases and J gave up 3 bases; unmatched junction bases: 4. The CDR3 sequence: CASSPAGGLYEQYF. The CDR3, as DNA: TGTGCCAGCAGCCCAGCGGGGGGGCTCTACGAGCAGTACTTC.

In its sample, this clone was seen a few times. This rearrangement joins TRBV30 to TRBJ1-5; 9 bases map to TRBD1. The trim removed 0 bases at V and 6 bases at J, leaving 9 bases unmatched. The length of the CDR3 is 16 residues. Looked up from germline, CDR1 is GTSNPN and CDR2 is SVGIG (reference sequence). In nucleotides, the CDR3 is TGTGCCTGGAGTGTACAAAATGGACAGGGGTTTCAGCCCCAGCATTTT. Translation: CAWSVQNGQGFQPQHF. Combining the CDR3 with reference TRBV30 and TRBJ1-5 gives the whole variable domain SQTIHQWPATLVQPVGSPLSLECTVEGTSNPNLYWYRQAAGRGLQLLFYSVGIGQISSEVPQNLSASRPQDRQFILSSKKLLLSDSGFYLCAWSVQNGQGFQPQHFGDGTRLSIL.

The rearrangement uses TRBV7-9 and TRBJ2-2, with D tentatively TRBD2 (5 bases). Germline V gene lookup returns CDR1 SEHNR and CDR2 FQNEAQ (reference sequence). The CDR3 contains 13 residues. Trimming took 3 bases from V and 7 from J, leaving 9 bases between them. CDR3 DNA sequence: TGTGCCAGCAGCTTGAGGGTTATCGGGGAGCTGTTTTTT. The encoded protein is CASSLRVIGELFF.

This chain joins TRBV7-2 and TRBJ1-1, with D hard to call. Germline CDR1 reads SGHTA; CDR2 reads FQGNSA. V was clipped by 3 bases and J by 4 bases, with 12 bases between them. CDR3 length equals 14 residues. DNA for the CDR3: TGTGCCAGCAGCTTTACAACGGAGGTCACTGAAGCTTTCTTT. Amino acids: CASSFTTEVTEAFF.

This clone was observed at least ten times. CDR3 amino acids: CASSVAVPGVSTEAFF. The CDR3 DNA reads as TGTGCCAGCAGCGTAGCGGTACCGGGGGTTAGCACTGAAGCTTTCTTT. V is TRBV9 and J is TRBJ1-1; maybe TRBD1 (5 bases). The germline V and J ends were trimmed by 0 bases and 4 bases, with 16 bases remaining between them. From germline, CDR1 is SGDLS and CDR2 YYNGEE. There are 16 residues in the CDR3.

The chain combines TRBV28 with TRBJ2-7, with 8 bases fitting TRBD1. CDR3 length equals 14 residues. Germline trimming cut 6 bases from V and 1 base from J; bases unmatched to any gene: 5. Per the germline V gene, CDR1 is MDHEN and CDR2 is SYDVKM. The CDR3 coding sequence is TGTGCCAGCAGGAGGCAGGGGGCTTCCTACGAGCAGTACTTC. This encodes CASRRQGASYEQYF.

The chain employs TRBV6-6 and TRBJ2-7, with 10 nucleotides matching TRBD1. The CDR3 is made up of 15 amino acids. Trimming removed 4 bases from V and 5 bases from J; junction bases left unmatched: 8. Germline CDR1 and CDR2: MNHNY and SVGAGI (reference sequence). CDR3 amino acids: CASSFLGTGVDEQYF. Here the CDR3 DNA reads TGTGCCAGCAGTTTCTTAGGGACAGGGGTCGACGAGCAGTACTTC.

This clone was picked up a small number of times. This sequence joins TRBV19 and TRBJ1-1; 9 bases map to TRBD1. The V and J ends lost 6 bases and 3 bases, in that order; junction bases with no gene match: 5. This CDR3 has 14 residues. The germline V gene has CDR1 LNHDA and CDR2 SQIVND (reference sequence). The CDR3 region is CASRRRDRDTEAFF. CDR3 DNA sequence: TGTGCCAGTAGACGGAGGGACAGGGACACTGAAGCTTTCTTT. Variable domain in full (rest from reference TRBV19 and TRBJ1-1): DGGITQSPKYLFRKEGQNVTLSCEQNLNHDAMYWYRQDPGQGLRLIYYSQIVNDFQKGDIAEGYSVSREKKESFPLTVTSAQKNPTAFYLCASRRRDRDTEAFFGQGTRLTVV.

The chain combines TRBV9 with TRBJ1-4, with D perhaps TRBD1 (5 bases). The CDR3 length is 15 residues. Germline V gene data show CDR1 as SGDLS and CDR2 as YYNGEE. Trimming left V 3 bases short and J 7 bases short, with 16 bases between. The CDR3 DNA sequence: TGTGCCAGCAGCGGAAGGGACTTATGGAGTGAAAAACTGTTTTTT. The encoded protein is CASSGRDLWSEKLFF.